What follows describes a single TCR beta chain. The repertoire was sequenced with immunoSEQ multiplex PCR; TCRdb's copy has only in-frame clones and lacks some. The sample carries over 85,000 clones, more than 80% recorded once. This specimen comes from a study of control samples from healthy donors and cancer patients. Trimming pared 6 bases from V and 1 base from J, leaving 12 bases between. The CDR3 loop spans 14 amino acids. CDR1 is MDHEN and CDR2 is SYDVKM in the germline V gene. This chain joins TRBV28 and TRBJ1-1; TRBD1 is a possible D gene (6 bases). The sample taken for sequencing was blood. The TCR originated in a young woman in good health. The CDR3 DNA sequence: TGTGCCAGCAGACCCCGGACAGCGAACACTGAAGCTTTCTTT. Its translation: CASRPRTANTEAFF.